The 31 T cell receptor beta chains below come from one sample, sequenced in a study of technical replicates of blood from a handful of donors. TCRdb keeps only in-frame clones here, not all; method: immunoSEQ multiplex PCR. The sample contains fewer than 13,000 clones, roughly 94% of which appear only once. Source material: PBMCs. The receptor source for this set is a human donor in good health.

The chain is built from TRBV5-6 and TRBJ2-1; weak D call: TRBD2 (6 bases). Germline CDR1 reads SGHDT; CDR2 reads YYEEEE. The CDR3 is made up of 15 amino acids. Trimming pared 4 bases from V and 6 bases from J, leaving 17 bases between. The CDR3 reads CASSTGGAASNEQFF. The CDR3 DNA reads as TGTGCCAGCAGCACGGGCGGGGCAGCGTCCAATGAGCAGTTCTTC.

The chain joins TRBV5-5 to TRBJ2-7, with 7 bases matching TRBD1. V dropped 2 bases and J dropped 0; count of bases not matched to a gene: 8. The V gene's germline CDR1 is SGHKS and CDR2 YYEKEE (reference sequence). This CDR3 contains 16 residues. CDR3 nucleotide sequence: TGTGCCAGCAGCTTAGCCGGGACAGTGGACTCCTACGAGCAGTACTTC. Translation gives CASSLAGTVDSYEQYF.

This chain uses TRBV6-5 with TRBJ1-5; tentative D call: TRBD1 (5 bases). This CDR3 has 14 residues. Trimming left V 6 bases short and J 4 bases short, with 13 bases between. Per the germline V gene, CDR1 is MNHEY and CDR2 is SVGAGI. CDR3 nucleotides: TGTGCCAGCAGCCTAGGACGGGGGAATCAGCCCCAGCATTTT. It specifies CASSLGRGNQPQHF.

This clone was recorded only once. The chain links TRBV28 to TRBJ2-1; D may be TRBD2 (5 bases). Trimming stripped 6 bases from V and 5 bases from J, with 17 bases between. Germline lookup yields CDR1 MDHEN and CDR2 SYDVKM. This CDR3 spans 15 amino acids. CDR3 nucleotide sequence: TGTGCCAGCAGACCCTCGAGGACTCTCAACAATGAGCAGTTCTTC. As protein: CASRPSRTLNNEQFF. The complete variable domain, with remaining parts taken from reference TRBV28 and TRBJ2-1, reads DVKVTQSSRYLVKRTGEKVFLECVQDMDHENMFWYRQDPGLGLRLIYFSYDVKMKEKGDIPEGYSVSREKKERFSLILESASTNQTSMYLCASRPSRTLNNEQFFGPGTRLTVL.

The J gene is TRBJ2-5, the V gene TRBV10-1, with TRBD2 as a possible D gene (5 bases). Per germline, CDR1 WNHNN and CDR2 SYGVQD (reference sequence). CDR3 length: 14 residues. V lost 0 bases, J lost 9 bases, and 14 bases lay in between. CDR3 DNA: TGCGCCAGCAGTGAGTCGAGTACCCTGGAGGCCCAGTACTTC. Translated, it gives CASSESSTLEAQYF.

The gene calls are TRBV27 and TRBJ2-7; the match to TRBD2 covers 11 bases. This CDR3 region has 14 residues. V lost 6 bases, J lost 7 bases, and 8 bases stayed unmatched. The germline gives CDR1 MNHEY, CDR2 SMNVEV (reference sequence). CDR3 bases: TGTGCCAGCAGAGCACTAGCGGGAGACCGGGAGCAGTACTTC. It yields the protein CASRALAGDREQYF.

This rearrangement joins TRBV11-2 to TRBJ2-7, with 7 bases fitting TRBD2. Germline loops: CDR1 SGHAT, CDR2 FQNNGV. This CDR3 spans 12 amino acids. The junction had 1 base not matched to a gene; V was cut back by 6 bases and J by 2 bases. The CDR3 region has the DNA TGTGCCAGCAGGGGGGGGGCCTACGAGCAGTACTTC. Protein product: CASRGGAYEQYF.

The chain couples TRBV11-3 to TRBJ2-1; D possibly corresponds to TRBD1 (7 bases). The CDR3 is made up of 13 amino acids. Germline CDR1 is SGHNT and CDR2 is YENEEA. V was pared by 2 bases and J by 9 bases, with 11 bases between. CDR3 nucleotide sequence: TGTGCCAGCAGCTTAAGACAGGGAGGTGAGCAGTTCTTC. Amino acid sequence: CASSLRQGGEQFF.

J is TRBJ1-1 and V is TRBV19; D is uncertain. The CDR3 consists of 14 residues. The germline V gene has CDR1 LNHDA and CDR2 SQIVND (reference sequence). The ends were cut back, 3 bases at V and 4 bases at J, with 12 bases in the middle. As DNA, the CDR3 is TGTGCCAGTAGTATCGGCTTTCCGGGCACTGAAGCTTTCTTT. Translation: CASSIGFPGTEAFF.

In DNA form, the CDR3 reads TGCAGCGTTGGTTCGGGTGGGTTTGGGACCCAGTACTTC. Residues: CSVGSGGFGTQYF. This chain connects TRBV29-1 to TRBJ2-5; D not resolved. The CDR3 length is 13 residues. Trimming stripped 4 bases from V and 7 bases from J, with 16 bases between. Germline V gene sequence: CDR1 SQVTM, CDR2 ANQGSEA.

The V and J genes are TRBV30 and TRBJ2-7; 8 bases match TRBD1. Germline V gene sequence: CDR1 GTSNPN, CDR2 SVGIG (reference sequence). V was clipped by 0 bases and J by 3 bases; unmatched bases: 1. This CDR3 contains 13 residues. The CDR3 reads CAWSVTGGYEQYF. The CDR3 DNA sequence: TGTGCCTGGAGTGTAACAGGGGGCTACGAGCAGTACTTC.

This clone was seen once. This sequence joins TRBV5-1 and TRBJ2-7; 9 bases map to TRBD2. The V gene's germline CDR1 is SGHRS and CDR2 YFSETQ. CDR3 length equals 16 residues. V was pared by 0 bases and J by 7 bases, with 11 bases of the junction left unmatched. In DNA, the CDR3 is TGCGCCAGCAGCTTGGTTCGCGCGGGAGGGCCGCGGGAGCAGTACTTC. Translating it yields CASSLVRAGGPREQYF. Using reference TRBV5-1 and TRBJ2-7 for the parts outside the CDR3, the full variable domain is KAGVTQTPRYLIKTRGQQVTLSCSPISGHRSVSWYQQTPGQGLQFLFEYFSETQRNKGNFPGRFSGRQFSNSRSEMNVSTLELGDSALYLCASSLVRAGGPREQYFGPGTRLTVT.

This clone appeared a few times. The CDR3 nucleotides read TGCGCCAGCAGCTTGCCCTCGCCGGGACAGGGATTTTTATACGAGCAGTACTTC. Its translation is CASSLPSPGQGFLYEQYF. The V call is TRBV5-1, the J call TRBJ2-7, with 9 positions matching TRBD1. This CDR3 is built from 18 residues. J was trimmed by 4 bases and V by 1 base; bases with no gene match: 15. The germline V gene has CDR1 SGHRS and CDR2 YFSETQ.

The V gene is TRBV5-1, the J gene TRBJ2-2, with 8 positions matching TRBD1. Germline CDR1 SGHRS, CDR2 YFSETQ. After removal of 0 bases from V and 6 bases from J, the junction contained 7 bases not matched to a gene. This CDR3 has 16 amino acids. CDR3 protein: CASSLVQGAYAGELFF. CDR3 in DNA: TGCGCCAGCAGCTTGGTGCAGGGGGCTTATGCCGGGGAGCTGTTTTTT.

V is TRBV11-2 and J is TRBJ2-7, with 8 bases lining up with TRBD2. V dropped 1 base and J dropped 6; count of bases not matched to a gene: 8. Per the germline V gene, CDR1 is SGHAT and CDR2 is FQNNGV. The CDR3 has 15 residues. The CDR3 reads CASSLASASGLEQYF. CDR3 in DNA: TGTGCCAGCAGCTTAGCATCGGCTAGCGGGCTCGAGCAGTACTTC.

The V call is TRBV5-1, the J call TRBJ2-3; the D gene is possibly TRBD2 (6 bases). This CDR3 has 15 amino acids. The germline CDR1 and CDR2 sequences are SGHRS and YFSETQ. Trimming shortened V by 5 bases and J by 4 bases, and 17 bases separated the two germline ends. CDR3 protein: CASSLRGFGADTQYF. The CDR3, as DNA: TGCGCCAGCAGTCTTCGGGGGTTTGGTGCAGATACGCAGTATTTT. Full variable domain (remainder filled in from reference TRBV5-1 and TRBJ2-3): KAGVTQTPRYLIKTRGQQVTLSCSPISGHRSVSWYQQTPGQGLQFLFEYFSETQRNKGNFPGRFSGRQFSNSRSEMNVSTLELGDSALYLCASSLRGFGADTQYFGPGTRLTVL.

The chain employs TRBV6-6 and TRBJ1-5; the D gene is possibly TRBD1 (5 bases). Germline V lookup: CDR1 MNHNY, CDR2 SVGAGI (reference sequence). The CDR3 loop spans 14 amino acids. Between the trimmed V and J ends, which lost 5 bases and 4 bases, there was a span of 12 bases. The CDR3 spells CASSPAGGNQPQHF. As DNA, the CDR3 is TGTGCCAGCAGTCCGGCCGGGGGGAATCAGCCCCAGCATTTT.

This clone occurred once. DNA of the CDR3: TGTGCCAGCAGCTCTGGACTAGCGGGACCCCAAGAGACCCAGTACTTC. As protein: CASSSGLAGPQETQYF. The chain uses TRBV5-4 and TRBJ2-5; 12 nucleotides agree with TRBD2. V gave up 3 bases and J gave up 1 base; unmatched junction bases: 4. The CDR3 has 16 residues. Germline V gives CDR1 SGHNT, CDR2 YYREEE (reference sequence).

The chain carries TRBV11-2 and TRBJ2-7, with 8 nucleotides matching TRBD1. Germline CDR1 and CDR2: SGHAT and FQNNGV. CDR3 size: 14 residues. The junction had 9 bases not matched to a gene; V was cut back by 5 bases and J by 6 bases. The CDR3 coding sequence is TGTGCCAGCAGCCGGGACAGGAGGCTTTCCGAGCAGTACTTC. Translation: CASSRDRRLSEQYF.

This chain joins TRBV6-5 and TRBJ2-1; 9 bases fit TRBD2. From germline, CDR1 is MNHEY and CDR2 SVGAGI. After removal of 6 bases from V and 3 bases from J, the junction contained 3 bases not matched to a gene. CDR3 length: 14 residues. The CDR3 sequence is CASRIAGDYNEQFF. CDR3 nucleotides: TGTGCCAGCAGAATAGCGGGGGACTACAATGAGCAGTTCTTC.

The V and J genes are TRBV7-8 and TRBJ2-7; TRBD2 matches at 13 bases. Per the germline V gene, CDR1 is SGHVS and CDR2 is FQNEAQ. The J segment lost 2 bases and the V segment lost 1 base, leaving 5 bases of the junction unmatched. CDR3 length: 17 residues. The CDR3 bases are TGTGCCAGCAGCTTAGGAGAGGGGACTAGCGGGACCTACGAGCAGTACTTC. It specifies CASSLGEGTSGTYEQYF. Looking up the rest from reference TRBV7-8 and TRBJ2-7 gives the full variable domain: GAGVSQSPRYKVAKRGQDVALRCDPISGHVSLFWYQQALGQGPEFLTYFQNEAQLDKSGLPSDRFFAERPEGSVSTLKIQRTQQEDSAVYLCASSLGEGTSGTYEQYFGPGTRLTVT.

The chain combines TRBV2 with TRBJ2-4; D may be TRBD1 (5 bases). The germline V gene encodes CDR1 SNHLY and CDR2 FYNNEI. The V end was cut by 4 bases, the J end by 9 bases, with 16 bases between. The CDR3 is 14 amino acids. The DNA for the CDR3 is TGTGCCAGCAGTGTGGGGCGGTCCGAAGGCATTCAGTACTTC. Protein product: CASSVGRSEGIQYF.

CDR3 DNA: TGTGCCAGCAGCCAATTTGAGGGACAGGAAGAGACCCAGTACTTC. Its translation: CASSQFEGQEETQYF. The chain employs TRBV16 and TRBJ2-5, with TRBD1 identical over 8 bases. In germline, CDR1 is KGHSY, CDR2 FQNENV. V lost 1 base, J lost 3 bases, and 4 bases stayed unmatched. The CDR3 runs to 15 residues.

The CDR3 nucleotides are TGTGCCAGCAGCTCTGCGGACTACAACCAAGAGACCCAGTACTTC. The encoded protein is CASSSADYNQETQYF. The chain joins TRBV7-8 to TRBJ2-5, with TRBD2 as a possible D gene (6 bases). The V and J ends lost 4 bases and 0 bases respectively, with 12 bases between them. CDR3 size: 15 residues. Germline values: CDR1 SGHVS, CDR2 FQNEAQ.

V gene TRBV27 combines with J gene TRBJ2-7; D possibly corresponds to TRBD2 (6 bases). CDR1 and CDR2 from the germline V gene are MNHEY and SMNVEV (reference sequence). The CDR3 extends over 15 amino acids. V was trimmed by 0 bases and J by 0 bases, leaving 9 bases between them. This chain's CDR3 is CASSLSGRNSYEQYF. In DNA, the CDR3 is TGTGCCAGCAGTTTATCGGGGAGGAACTCCTACGAGCAGTACTTC.

The chain has TRBV6-6 and TRBJ2-2; D possibly corresponds to TRBD1 (6 bases). CDR1 is MNHNY and CDR2 is SVGAGI in the germline V gene (reference sequence). The CDR3 is made up of 16 amino acids. V was trimmed by 6 bases and J by 4 bases, leaving 18 bases between them. The CDR3 coding sequence is TGTGCCAGCAGCACTACAGGGTCGGTCGGCACCGGGGAGCTGTTTTTT. Protein: CASSTTGSVGTGELFF.

As DNA, the CDR3 is TGCAGCGTTGCGGGGGGGAGCTCTGGAAACACCATATATTTT. Translating it yields CSVAGGSSGNTIYF. The chain couples TRBV29-1 to TRBJ1-3; a possible D gene is TRBD1 (5 bases). CDR3 size: 14 residues. Germline CDR1 and CDR2: SQVTM and ANQGSEA. V lost 4 bases and J 0 bases, leaving 10 bases between the germline ends.

V and J are TRBV29-1 and TRBJ2-7, with 11 bases fitting TRBD1. The CDR3 loop spans 14 amino acids. Germline V gene lookup returns CDR1 SQVTM and CDR2 ANQGSEA. Trimming removed 6 bases from V and 7 bases from J; junction bases left unmatched: 11. The DNA of the CDR3 is TGCAGCGTGGCCCGGGACAGGGGGAGTGGTGAGCAGTACTTC. It encodes CSVARDRGSGEQYF.

The chain joins TRBV2 to TRBJ1-2; TRBD1 matches at 7 bases. CDR1 and CDR2 from the germline V gene are SNHLY and FYNNEI. Trimming took 7 bases from V and 4 from J; bases not matched to a gene: 6. The CDR3 loop spans 13 amino acids. CDR3 protein: CASTEGQIYGYTF. In DNA, the CDR3 is TGTGCCAGCACCGAGGGACAGATCTATGGCTACACCTTC.

The chain carries TRBV6-5 and TRBJ1-4; 8 nucleotides match TRBD1. CDR1 and CDR2 from the germline V gene are MNHEY and SVGAGI. Trimming cost V 3 bases and J 2 bases; bases outside gene matches: 5. This CDR3 has 16 amino acids. The CDR3 DNA follows: TGTGCCAGCAGTTATAGGACAGGGAGGACTAATGAAAAACTGTTTTTT. Translation: CASSYRTGRTNEKLFF.

This chain uses TRBV15 with TRBJ2-1; TRBD2 matches at 9 bases. This CDR3 is built from 16 residues. V trimming: 0 bases; J trimming: 10 bases; junction bases outside the gene matches: 10. Germline assignment: CDR1 LNHNV and CDR2 YYDKDF (reference sequence). CDR3 protein: CATSRDLGLAVGEQFF. CDR3 DNA sequence: TGTGCCACCAGCAGAGATTTGGGACTAGCAGTGGGCGAGCAGTTCTTC.